This paragraph reports one TCR beta chain. What it recognizes is unknown. The sample is drawn from a study of T cell repertoires in cytomegalovirus infection. On the study more broadly: Selection of CMV epitopes for the study included recently identified HLA-C-restricted and well-studied HLA-B-restricted ones. Public TCR beta signature analysis indicated the presence of both CMV infection and matching HLA type. General study points: There were HLA-C-restricted CMV-specific TCR beta clonotypes dominating the ex vivo response. Individuals carrying CMV plus the relevant HLA were identified by cumulative frequency of public TCR beta families.

Germline V CDR1 and CDR2: SNHLY, FYNNEI. The V end was cut by 5 bases, the J end by 2 bases, with 13 bases between. The CDR3 is made up of 14 amino acids. TCRdb recomputed calls from the reads with MiXCR, one row per CDR3 protein. The sample records hundreds of thousands of distinct CDR3 sequences, roughly 36% being singletons. This clonotype was obtained from a human donor in good health (CMV status not recorded). Some clones in this sample may be carry-over from other donors' samples. The gene calls are TRBV2 and TRBJ2-7; D is unclear. The starting material was cultured PBMCs, obtained from culture after CMV antigen stimulation. This CDR3 reads CASSFGGTAYEQYF. The CDR3 nucleotides read TGTGCCAGCAGTTTCGGTGGCACCGCCTACGAGCAGTACTTC.